These 32 T cell receptor beta chains were sequenced from one sample in a study of T cells expressing NK-cell markers. TCRdb reprocessed the 5' RACE reads, with one entry per CDR3 protein and no DNA. Its table records 550,000 or so distinct CDR3 sequences. Sequencing used blood T cells: a sorted CD56 or NKG2C T cell subset, CD4+ or CD8+ T cells, or bulk PBMC T cells (not recorded which). Every receptor here comes from a man younger than 30 in good health.

The gene calls are TRBV12-3 or TRBV12-4 and TRBJ2-2; as DNA is missing, the TRBD1 call by TCRdb cannot be tested. The length of the CDR3 is 17 residues. CDR3 sequence reads: CASSPSSAKGRPGELFF.

The chain recombines TRBV29-1 with TRBJ2-1; the D call from TCRdb, TRBD1, cannot be confirmed without DNA. Germline V lookup: CDR1 SQVTM, CDR2 ANQGSEA. The CDR3 is 15 residues long. The CDR3 is CSVTGTVRSYNEQFF.

The chain carries TRBV28 and TRBJ2-3; TCRdb outputs TRBD1, but without DNA this stays unchecked. The CDR3 spans 14 residues. Germline V gives CDR1 MDHEN, CDR2 SYDVKM. CDR3 residues: CASSFLSGTDTQYF.

V gene TRBV20-1 combines with J gene TRBJ1-5. The CDR3 length is 13 residues. Germline V CDR1 and CDR2: DFQATT, SNEGSKA (reference sequence). CDR3 region: CSAITDRNQPQHF.

The chain couples TRBV7-6 to TRBJ2-1. The length of the CDR3 is 14 residues. Per germline, CDR1 SGHVS and CDR2 FNYEAQ. The CDR3 spells CASSPAASYNEQFF.

V gene TRBV29-1 combines with J gene TRBJ2-3; without DNA, the TCRdb call of TRBD1 cannot be checked. The CDR3 consists of 16 residues. Germline-derived CDR1 and CDR2 are SQVTM and ANQGSEA. This CDR3 reads CSVEYSTGMVADTQYF.

This chain joins TRBV14 and TRBJ2-1; TCRdb lists TRBD1, though no DNA is available to test this call. CDR1 SGHDN and CDR2 FVKESK come from the germline V gene. This CDR3 has 13 residues. The CDR3 protein is CASRVTGGGEQFF.

J is TRBJ2-7 and V is TRBV7-8; TCRdb's D gene call, TRBD2, goes unchecked for lack of DNA. The length of the CDR3 is 15 residues. Germline loops: CDR1 SGHVS, CDR2 FQNEAQ. Here the CDR3 reads CASSRTGLLSYEQYF.

The rearrangement joins TRBV4-3 to TRBJ2-4; TCRdb outputs TRBD1, but without DNA this stays unchecked. CDR1 LGHNA and CDR2 YSLEER come from the germline V gene. CDR3 length equals 17 residues. The CDR3 region is CASSQDPTGGVKNIQYF.

The chain links TRBV20-1 to TRBJ2-4; checking the TCRdb D call of TRBD2 is not possible without DNA. From germline, CDR1 is DFQATT and CDR2 SNEGSKA (reference sequence). This CDR3 contains 13 residues. CDR3 sequence reads: CSAPASGRDIQYF.

The chain is built from TRBV7-2 and TRBJ2-3; absent DNA, TCRdb's TRBD1 call cannot be checked. Germline values: CDR1 SGHTA, CDR2 FQGNSA. This CDR3 has 15 residues. CDR3 amino acids: CASSLVGQGEDTQYF.

The chain carries TRBV10-2 and TRBJ2-5. CDR3 size: 13 residues. Germline V CDR1 and CDR2: WSHSY, SAAADI. CDR3 region: CASSESLSETQYF.

The CDR3 reads CASSLGPPGTDTQYF. The chain employs TRBV7-3 and TRBJ2-3; TCRdb proposes TRBD2, but this gene call is untestable without DNA. The CDR3 is made up of 15 amino acids. CDR1 is SGHTA and CDR2 is FQGTGA in the germline V gene.

The chain employs TRBV18 and TRBJ2-3; the TCRdb call, TRBD1, lacks DNA for checking. Looked up from germline, CDR1 is KGHSH and CDR2 is LQKENI. This CDR3 contains 17 residues. CDR3 amino acids: CASSPPKPGRGPDTQYF.

J is TRBJ2-2 and V is TRBV4-1; the D gene TCRdb calls, TRBD1, cannot be checked with no DNA. The CDR3 covers 17 residues. CDR1 and CDR2 from the germline V gene are MGHRA and YSYEKL. Here the CDR3 reads CASSQKPGEKYTGELFF.

The rearrangement uses TRBV24-1 and TRBJ1-4; TCRdb outputs TRBD1, but without DNA this stays unchecked. CDR3 length: 14 amino acids. CDR1 and CDR2 (germline): KGHDR, SFDVKD. CDR3 sequence: CATTTGSTNEKLFF.

This chain connects TRBV20-1 to TRBJ2-1. This CDR3 contains 16 residues. Germline loops: CDR1 DFQATT, CDR2 SNEGSKA (reference sequence). CDR3 sequence: CSARDRTGPSYNEQFF.

The chain combines TRBV2 with TRBJ1-4; TCRdb calls TRBD1, which cannot be checked without DNA. In germline, CDR1 is SNHLY, CDR2 FYNNEI. This CDR3 spans 16 amino acids. This CDR3 reads CASSPLGGLTNEKLFF.

This chain connects TRBV20-1 to TRBJ2-1; TCRdb proposes TRBD2, but this gene call is untestable without DNA. From germline, CDR1 is DFQATT and CDR2 SNEGSKA (reference sequence). This CDR3 is built from 13 residues. The CDR3 sequence is CSASGTDVDEQFF.

J is TRBJ2-7 and V is TRBV27; TCRdb returns TRBD2, unconfirmable since there is no DNA. Germline loops: CDR1 MNHEY, CDR2 SMNVEV (reference sequence). The CDR3 runs to 19 residues. CDR3 loop: CASSNHRVLGTSEAYEQYF.

The V gene is TRBV20-1, the J gene TRBJ1-1; the TCRdb call, TRBD1, lacks DNA for checking. This CDR3 has 14 residues. Germline assignment: CDR1 DFQATT and CDR2 SNEGSKA (reference sequence). CDR3 residues: CSATREAGRTEAFF.

The V call is TRBV2, the J call TRBJ2-7; TCRdb proposes TRBD1, but this gene call is untestable without DNA. The CDR3 extends over 14 amino acids. The germline V gene has CDR1 SNHLY and CDR2 FYNNEI. CDR3 sequence reads: CASAPGTGGNEQYF.

The chain recombines TRBV15 with TRBJ2-3; there is no DNA to check the TCRdb D call of TRBD2. The CDR3 runs to 16 residues. The V gene's germline CDR1 is LNHNV and CDR2 YYDKDF (reference sequence). The CDR3 loop reads CATSRLAGGMTDTQYF. Full variable domain (remainder filled in from reference TRBV15 and TRBJ2-3): DAMVIQNPRYQVTQFGKPVTLSCSQTLNHNVMYWYQQKSSQAPKLLFHYYDKDFNNEADTPDNFQSRRPNTSFCFLDIRSPGLGDTAMYLCATSRLAGGMTDTQYFGPGTRLTVL.

The chain joins TRBV6-1 to TRBJ1-6. Looked up from germline, CDR1 is MNHNS and CDR2 is SASEGT. CDR3 length: 15 amino acids. CDR3 protein: CASSRAGTILSPLHF.

The chain recombines TRBV25-1 with TRBJ1-1. The CDR3 covers 12 residues. CDR1 and CDR2 from the germline V gene are MGHDK and SYGVNS. The CDR3 here is CASSAGPVEAFF.

The chain recombines TRBV25-1 with TRBJ1-1; with no DNA, the TCRdb D assignment of TRBD1 cannot be verified. The CDR3 contains 13 residues. Germline V CDR1 and CDR2: MGHDK, SYGVNS. The CDR3 here is CASKLGRTSEAFF.

The rearrangement uses TRBV7-8 and TRBJ2-5; there is no DNA to check the TCRdb D call of TRBD1. The germline CDR1 and CDR2 sequences are SGHVS and FQNEAQ. The CDR3 spans 14 residues. CDR3 protein: CASSFTPGMETQYF.

This chain links TRBV15 with TRBJ2-1; TCRdb selects TRBD2, and the lack of DNA leaves this call unchecked. The CDR3 loop spans 16 amino acids. Per the germline V gene, CDR1 is LNHNV and CDR2 is YYDKDF (reference sequence). This CDR3 is CATSSSLAGGLDEQFF.

This chain links TRBV4-2 with TRBJ2-7; TCRdb outputs TRBD1, but without DNA this stays unchecked. CDR3 size: 14 residues. Looked up from germline, CDR1 is LGHNA and CDR2 is YNFKEQ. CDR3 sequence: CASSQEVGRNEQYF.

V gene TRBV6-5 combines with J gene TRBJ1-6; TCRdb calls TRBD1, which cannot be checked without DNA. Germline CDR1 reads MNHEY; CDR2 reads SVGAGI. The CDR3 extends over 18 amino acids. The CDR3 protein is CASSYSSRQSSYNSPLHF.

This chain connects TRBV7-2 to TRBJ2-7; TCRdb picks TRBD1, but there is no DNA to check that call. CDR3 length: 14 amino acids. Germline V lookup: CDR1 SGHTA, CDR2 FQGNSA. CDR3 sequence reads: CASSLSGETRKQYF.

CDR3 protein: CASSLSPYTDTQYF. This chain uses TRBV5-1 with TRBJ2-3. CDR1 and CDR2 (germline): SGHRS, YFSETQ. The CDR3 covers 14 residues.